This TCR beta chain was documented in a study of blood T cell repertoires in COVID-19. Study background: The United States, Italy and Spain provided the acute and convalescent COVID-19 samples. T cells, B-cell-depleted T cells, or PBMCs provided the cDNA or gDNA that served as material.

Authors' data handling: Nucleated cell number was recorded as an estimate derived from reference gene primer amplification. Method: immunoSEQ multiplex PCR; TCRdb's copy keeps in-frame clones and lacks some. V, J and clone size are taken as reported in that table, and D and trimming were inferred from the DNA itself. The repertoire holds about 130,000 clones, with 70% to 80% as singletons. Seattle's cohort entered during active infection and was followed longitudinally. The receptor comes from a woman between 65 and 79 years old with COVID-19, enrolled during active disease. Sequencing was done on a sample of peripheral blood.

Written as DNA, the CDR3 is TGTGCCAGCAGCCACCGGGGACAGTGGACTGAAGCTTTCTTT. Protein sequence: CASSHRGQWTEAFF. The chain employs TRBV14 and TRBJ1-1, with TRBD1 matching over 7 bases. Germline-derived CDR1 and CDR2 are SGHDN and FVKESK. Germline trimming cut 3 bases from V and 5 bases from J; bases unmatched to any gene: 6. The CDR3 has 14 amino acids.